This T cell receptor (beta chain) was recovered during a study of cytomegalovirus exposure and HLA in healthy donors. Trimming took off 1 base at V and 3 bases at J, with 7 bases between the two ends. CDR3 length: 13 amino acids. The germline V gene has CDR1 SEHNR and CDR2 FQNEAQ (reference sequence). PCR primers comprised 60 Vbeta and 13 Jbeta primers. The data were produced by immunoSEQ multiplex PCR, yet TCRdb's version contains in-frame clones alone and is incomplete. The sample holds about 160,000 clones, roughly 85% seen once. V usage is TRBV7-9 and J usage is TRBJ2-7; D unresolved. The source is a woman aged 45 to 65 in good health and CMV-seropositive. Sequencing was performed on PBMCs. In nucleotides, the CDR3 is TGTGCCAGCAGCTTAGGAGGCAACTACGAGCAGTACTTC. Protein sequence: CASSLGGNYEQYF.